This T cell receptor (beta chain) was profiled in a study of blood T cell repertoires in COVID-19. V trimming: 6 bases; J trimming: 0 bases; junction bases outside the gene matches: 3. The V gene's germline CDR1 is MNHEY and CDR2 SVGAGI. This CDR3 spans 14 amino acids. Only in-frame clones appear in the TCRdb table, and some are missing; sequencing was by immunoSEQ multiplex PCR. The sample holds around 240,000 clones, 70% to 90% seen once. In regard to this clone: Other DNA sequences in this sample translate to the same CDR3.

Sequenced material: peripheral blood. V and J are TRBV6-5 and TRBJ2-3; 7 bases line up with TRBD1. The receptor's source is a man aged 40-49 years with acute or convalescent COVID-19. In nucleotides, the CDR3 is TGTGCCAGCAGCCGACAGGGTAGCACAGATACGCAGTATTTT. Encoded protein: CASSRQGSTDTQYF.